The next 16 T cell receptor beta chains were all read from a single sample in a study of blood T cell repertoires in COVID-19. Profiled with immunoSEQ multiplex PCR; TCRdb holds only in-frame clones, not every one. The sample includes about 61,000 clones, approximately 86% of them seen just once. The specimen sequenced was peripheral blood. The receptors derive from a woman older than 75 with active COVID-19.

This clone occurred once. The chain joins TRBV19 to TRBJ2-7; a weak D match, TRBD2 (5 bases). Trimming left V 0 bases short and J 0 bases short, with 9 bases between. The CDR3 spans 15 residues. Germline V gives CDR1 LNHDA, CDR2 SQIVND (reference sequence). CDR3 in DNA: TGTGCCAGTAGTATAGAACTAGTCAACTCCTACGAGCAGTACTTC. Translation gives CASSIELVNSYEQYF.

This clone was found once. The chain joins TRBV6-1 to TRBJ2-7, with 12 bases lining up with TRBD2. V shed 3 bases, J shed 6 bases, and the junction held 12 bases outside the gene matches. Per the germline V gene, CDR1 is MNHNS and CDR2 is SASEGT. This CDR3 is built from 17 residues. As DNA, the CDR3 is TGTGCCAGCAGTGAGCTAGCGGGGGGGAAGGGAATCTCCGAGCAGTACTTC. It specifies CASSELAGGKGISEQYF.

This clone is deemed medium-sized. The chain couples TRBV28 to TRBJ1-3; a weak D match, TRBD1 (5 bases). The CDR3 loop spans 14 amino acids. The germline gives CDR1 MDHEN, CDR2 SYDVKM. The V and J ends lost 5 bases and 2 bases respectively, with 10 bases between them. CDR3: CASSPSGTGNTIYF. CDR3 DNA: TGTGCCAGCAGTCCATCAGGGACTGGAAACACCATATATTTT.

This chain links TRBV19 with TRBJ2-3; TRBD2 aligns across 7 bases. Germline V gene data show CDR1 as LNHDA and CDR2 as SQIVND (reference sequence). Trimming took 10 bases from V and 2 from J; bases not matched to a gene: 12. The CDR3 is 15 residues long. The CDR3 DNA reads as TGTGCCACAAGGCCCGGGCGGGGGTTCACAGATACGCAGTATTTT. This gives the protein CATRPGRGFTDTQYF. The full variable domain, rest sourced from reference TRBV19 and TRBJ2-3, is DGGITQSPKYLFRKEGQNVTLSCEQNLNHDAMYWYRQDPGQGLRLIYYSQIVNDFQKGDIAEGYSVSREKKESFPLTVTSAQKNPTAFYLCATRPGRGFTDTQYFGPGTRLTVL.

The rearrangement uses TRBV7-9 and TRBJ2-7, with 7 bases lining up with TRBD1. The CDR3 runs to 14 residues. Germline V gene data show CDR1 as SEHNR and CDR2 as FQNEAQ (reference sequence). After removal of 3 bases from V and 0 bases from J, the junction contained 2 bases not matched to a gene. In nucleotides, the CDR3 is TGTGCCAGCAGCTTGGGGACAGCCTCCTACGAGCAGTACTTC. Translated: CASSLGTASYEQYF.

The chain links TRBV7-9 to TRBJ2-5; TRBD2 matches 14 bases. The CDR3 is 18 residues long. Germline lookup yields CDR1 SEHNR and CDR2 FQNEAQ (reference sequence). V shed 1 base and J 5 bases; nucleotides not matched to a gene: 9. The CDR3 DNA sequence: TGTGCCAGCAGCTTAGGACTAGCGGGGGGGCCTGTTCGGGAGACCCAGTACTTC. Protein: CASSLGLAGGPVRETQYF.

This chain joins TRBV5-1 and TRBJ1-1; D not resolved. V was pared by 0 bases and J by 4 bases, with 10 bases between. Per the germline V gene, CDR1 is SGHRS and CDR2 is YFSETQ. The CDR3 is 14 amino acids. The CDR3 is CASSLVPGSTEAFF. DNA for the CDR3: TGCGCCAGCAGCTTGGTTCCGGGGAGCACTGAAGCTTTCTTT.

The rearrangement links TRBV9 to TRBJ2-7, with 11 bases matching TRBD2. V was clipped by 0 bases and J by 1 base; unmatched bases: 6. The CDR3 runs to 17 residues. Germline CDR1 reads SGDLS; CDR2 reads YYNGEE. The CDR3 loop is CASSVGLAGGPSYEQYF. CDR3 DNA: TGTGCCAGCAGCGTAGGGCTAGCGGGGGGTCCATCCTACGAGCAGTACTTC.

The J gene is TRBJ2-3, the V gene TRBV4-3; D gene uncertain. Per germline, CDR1 LGHNA and CDR2 YSLEER. V lost 0 bases and J lost 9, with 10 bases in between. CDR3 length: 13 amino acids. CDR3 sequence reads: CASSQEMALTQYF. CDR3 DNA: TGCGCCAGCAGCCAAGAGATGGCTCTCACGCAGTATTTT.

The chain joins TRBV5-1 to TRBJ2-1, with D unclear. This CDR3 region has 14 residues. The V and J ends lost 2 bases and 9 bases respectively, with 15 bases between them. Germline lookup yields CDR1 SGHRS and CDR2 YFSETQ. The CDR3 region is CASSFTTTGREQFF. CDR3 DNA: TGCGCCAGCAGCTTTACGACCACTGGGCGTGAGCAGTTCTTC.

The chain employs TRBV27 and TRBJ1-5; no clear D gene. The CDR3 loop spans 16 amino acids. The germline V and J ends were trimmed by 5 bases and 0 bases, with 14 bases remaining between them. CDR1 is MNHEY and CDR2 is SMNVEV in the germline V gene (reference sequence). The CDR3 loop is CASSLYGSYSNQPQHF. In DNA form, the CDR3 reads TGTGCCAGCAGTCTTTACGGGTCATATAGCAATCAGCCCCAGCATTTT.

This clone has a single count. The genes are TRBV12-3 or TRBV12-4 and TRBJ2-5; D is uncertain. The CDR3 is 13 residues long. V was pared by 3 bases and J by 1 base, with 6 bases between. As DNA, the CDR3 is TGTGCCAGCAGTTTGAACAGCCAAGAGACCCAGTACTTC. This gives the protein CASSLNSQETQYF.

CDR3 DNA sequence: TGTGCCAGCAGCAAAAACAGGGTGTCAAATGAAAAACTGTTTTTT. It is translated as CASSKNRVSNEKLFF. The chain carries TRBV7-9 and TRBJ1-4, with D perhaps matching TRBD1 (6 bases). The CDR3 consists of 15 residues. The V end was cut by 5 bases, the J end by 5 bases, with 15 bases between. Germline CDR1 and CDR2: SEHNR and FQNEAQ (reference sequence).

The chain links TRBV9 to TRBJ2-1; 9 bases are a match to TRBD2. CDR1 SGDLS and CDR2 YYNGEE come from the germline V gene. The CDR3 covers 15 residues. J lost 3 bases, V lost 2 bases, and 3 bases had no gene match. The CDR3 DNA reads TGTGCCAGCAGCGTCGCGGGGGGGTACTACAATGAGCAGTTCTTC. Protein product: CASSVAGGYYNEQFF.

The rearrangement joins TRBV4-1 to TRBJ1-2; D is unresolved. Germline V gene lookup returns CDR1 MGHRA and CDR2 YSYEKL. The CDR3 is 14 amino acids. The germline V and J ends were trimmed by 0 bases and 2 bases, with 7 bases remaining between them. CDR3 region: CASSQETGNYGYTF. DNA for the CDR3: TGCGCCAGCAGCCAAGAGACGGGAAACTATGGCTACACCTTC.

J is TRBJ1-1 and V is TRBV7-2, with 8 bases lining up with TRBD1. The junction had 4 bases not matched to a gene; V was cut back by 3 bases and J by 4 bases. Germline-derived CDR1 and CDR2 are SGHTA and FQGNSA. CDR3 size: 14 residues. CDR3 nucleotide sequence: TGTGCCAGCAGCTTTACTACAGGGGGCACTGAAGCTTTCTTT. Translating it yields CASSFTTGGTEAFF.